The 2 T cell receptor beta chains listed next were all sequenced from one sample in a study of T-cell reconstitution after alpha-beta-depleted transplantation in children. TCRbeta library construction was performed incorporating unique molecular identifiers. MiXCR, run by TCRdb on the PCR reads, gives a single entry per CDR3 protein. The sample includes fewer than 750,000 distinct CDR3 sequences, under 30% seen only once; the top ten take 14%. Source: PBMCs, mostly from graft donor cells, taken 360 days after TCRalphabeta/CD19-depleted stem cell transplant. The origin of the receptors is a boy under two years old who had a stem cell transplant for acute myeloid leukemia, so the T cells may come from the graft donor.

The V call is TRBV5-1, the J call TRBJ2-3, with a tentative D call TRBD1 (5 bases). The germline V gene encodes CDR1 SGHRS and CDR2 YFSETQ. With 3 bases removed from V and 2 bases from J, the gap between germline ends came to 19 bases. This CDR3 contains 17 residues. The CDR3 protein is CASSSTQVILPTDTQYF. CDR3 nucleotides: TGCGCCAGCAGCTCGACACAGGTTATACTACCCACAGATACGCAGTATTTT.

This clonotype has a handful of counts. The rearrangement links TRBV20-1 to TRBJ2-4; D remains ambiguous. Germline lookup yields CDR1 DFQATT and CDR2 SNEGSKA (reference sequence). The CDR3 sequence is 13 residues long. The ends were cut back, 6 bases at V and 4 bases at J, with 13 bases in the middle. CDR3 loop: CSALHGEKNIQYF. The CDR3 DNA reads as TGCAGTGCCCTTCATGGGGAAAAAAACATTCAGTACTTC.